This T cell receptor (beta chain) is drawn from a study of T-cell memory formation after mild COVID-19. V lost 0 bases and J lost 2, with 1 base in between. Germline CDR1 and CDR2: MNHEY and SVGAGI. The length of the CDR3 is 12 residues. Only a few counts were recorded for this clonotype. Its antigen is as yet unknown. In TCRdb, the 5' RACE reads were re-called with MiXCR into one record per CDR3 protein. The repertoire holds just under 350,000 distinct CDR3 sequences, with 10% to 15% as singletons. General study findings and limits: Some responding clones appeared in pre-infection memory, suggesting cross-reactive memory joined.

Sequencing was performed on PBMCs or a T cell subset sorted from them (not recorded which). The clonotype was recovered from a man aged 18 to 30 who had mild COVID-19 (a few samples of this study predate the infection). Cell type and time point are not known. The chain uses TRBV6-5 and TRBJ1-2; no reliable D call. In nucleotides, the CDR3 is TGTGCCAGCAGTTACTCGAACTATGGCTACACCTTC. Translated: CASSYSNYGYTF.